This entry concerns a single TCR beta chain. Between the trimmed V and J ends, which lost 4 bases and 9 bases, there was a span of 16 bases. The CDR3 runs to 14 residues. Germline CDR1 is SNHLY and CDR2 is FYNNEI. Per the original data handling: Using reference gene primer amplification, nucleated cell counts were estimated. Generated by immunoSEQ multiplex PCR, the TCRdb table keeps only in-frame clones and is missing some. The D gene and trimming were derived from the DNA, and the V and J assignments and clone size from that table. The table lists approximately 46,000 clones, about 90% of them singletons, with approximately 3% in the top ten. The data derive from a study of blood T cell repertoires in COVID-19. Background on the study: There were acute and convalescent COVID-19 samples, and they came from the United States, Italy and Spain.

The sequenced material came from peripheral blood. The source of this sequence is a man aged 50-60 years with active COVID-19. The rearrangement links TRBV2 to TRBJ2-1; weak D call: TRBD1 (6 bases). The DNA of the CDR3 is TGTGCCAGCAGTGTCGCAGGGGAGTTGGGTGAGCAGTTCTTC. Its protein product is CASSVAGELGEQFF.